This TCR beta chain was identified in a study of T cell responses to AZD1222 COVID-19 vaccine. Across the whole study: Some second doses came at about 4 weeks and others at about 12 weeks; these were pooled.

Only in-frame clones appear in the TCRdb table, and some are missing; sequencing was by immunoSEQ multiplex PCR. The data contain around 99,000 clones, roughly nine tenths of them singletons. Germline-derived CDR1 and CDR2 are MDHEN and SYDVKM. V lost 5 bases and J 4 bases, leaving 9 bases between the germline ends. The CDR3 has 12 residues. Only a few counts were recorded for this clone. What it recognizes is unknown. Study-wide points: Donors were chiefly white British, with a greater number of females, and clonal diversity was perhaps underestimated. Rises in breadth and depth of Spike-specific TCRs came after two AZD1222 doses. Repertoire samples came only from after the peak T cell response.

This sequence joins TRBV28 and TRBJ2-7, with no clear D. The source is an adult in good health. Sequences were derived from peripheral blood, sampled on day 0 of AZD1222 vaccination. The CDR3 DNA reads TGTGCCAGCAGTCGCAAAGGGTACGAGCAGTACTTC. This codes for CASSRKGYEQYF.